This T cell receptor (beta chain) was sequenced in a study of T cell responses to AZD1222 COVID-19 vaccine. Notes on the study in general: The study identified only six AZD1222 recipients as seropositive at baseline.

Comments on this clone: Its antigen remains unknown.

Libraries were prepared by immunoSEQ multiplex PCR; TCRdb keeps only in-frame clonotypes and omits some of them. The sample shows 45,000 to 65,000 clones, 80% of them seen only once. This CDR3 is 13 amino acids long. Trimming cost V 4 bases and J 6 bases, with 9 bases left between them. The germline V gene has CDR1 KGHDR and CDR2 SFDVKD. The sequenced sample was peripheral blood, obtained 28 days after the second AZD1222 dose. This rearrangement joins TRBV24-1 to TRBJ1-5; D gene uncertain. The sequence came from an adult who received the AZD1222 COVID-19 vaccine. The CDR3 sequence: CATSEGWSQPQHF. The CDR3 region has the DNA TGTGCCACCAGTGAGGGGTGGAGTCAGCCCCAGCATTTT.